This T cell receptor (beta chain) was observed in a study of response to subunit inactivated influenza vaccine (dated by TCRdb to 2017 to 2018). Describing the broader study: Deep quantitative T cell receptor repertoire profiling was used in the study to track responses to a trivalent subunit inactivated influenza vaccine.

Here is what the overall study found, with its caveats: The authors suggested that each seasonal influenza vaccination may recruit only a limited number of new T cells.

This clonotype was counted between two and nine times. Its antigen is not yet known. The input lacks base qualities; no much larger clone sits a single base away. The protocol used for the library was RT-PCR. Instrument used: Illumina HiSeq 2500. TCRdb's own reprocessing of the public reads used fastp at Q25 and MiXCR and kept productive beta chains. Rows merge per CDR3 protein into single entries with the most common DNA and genes. The sample contains 650,000 to 800,000 distinct CDR3 sequences, approximately 14% of them found a single time. The ten largest clones take up approximately 7% of the sample. From the germline V gene, CDR1 is SGHTA and CDR2 is FQGTGA. Taken from cysteine to phenylalanine, the CDR3 has 15 residues. Just CDR3 DNA is preserved here, 45 bases in frame from base 1. Compared with germline, V lacks 5 bases and J lacks 10 bases; bases without a gene match: 9.

The source material was PBMCs from blood, sampled around two weeks before vaccination. The receptor chain draws on TRBV7-3 and TRBJ2-1; TRBD2 fits 12 bases in the junction. The clonotype was recovered from a man aged 45 to 65 who received an inactivated influenza vaccine. Donor details come from another sample of the same person, matched by shared clones. The bases are TGTGCCAGCAGCCCCGGACTAGCGGGGCTCGCGGAGCAGTTCTTC. It specifies CASSPGLAGLAEQFF.